These T cell receptor beta chains were read from a single sample in a study of cytomegalovirus exposure and HLA in healthy donors. TCRdb's copy holds only in-frame clones and misses some; the assay was immunoSEQ multiplex PCR. Among some 100,000 clones, 55% to 75% were seen once, and the ten largest hold about a sixth. The sequencing sample was made of PBMCs. Source of these receptors: a woman between 18 and 29 years old in good health and CMV-seropositive. The CDR3 runs from the conserved cysteine through the conserved F or W. The D gene is left open where the match is weak. Only part of the rows carry a size: once, few, many, or a class if the clone is expanded.

TGTGCCTCAGAGGGGCAACAGGGGACATGGAGTGGCTACACCTTC,CASEGQQGTWSGYTF,TRBJ1-2,TRBD1,-,TRBV6-5
TGTGCCAGTAGTCAGGTGAACACTGAAGCTTTCTTT,CASSQVNTEAFF,TRBJ1-1,-,-,TRBV19
TGCGCCAGCAGCCAAGTCCACCCGAGCCCCAATGAAAAACTGTTTTTT,CASSQVHPSPNEKLFF,TRBJ1-4,-,-,TRBV4-3
TGTGCCAGCAGCGCCGGGACTAGCGCGTTCCTACTCTCTGGGGCCAACGTCCTGACTTTC,CASSAGTSAFLLSGANVLTF,TRBJ2-6,TRBD2,few,TRBV7-3
TGTGCCAGCAGTGACTCGGGGGGGAACACCGGGGAGCTGTTTTTT,CASSDSGGNTGELFF,TRBJ2-2,-,-,TRBV6-4
TGTGCCAGTAGTATAGTTACAGGGACTGAAGCTTTCTTT,CASSIVTGTEAFF,TRBJ1-1,-,-,TRBV19
TGTGCCAGCAGCTTAGGTCCTAGCGGGGGCGCCGAGACCCAGTACTTC,CASSLGPSGGAETQYF,TRBJ2-5,TRBD2,-,TRBV11-2
TGTGCCAGCAGCCCCTGGAGACAGGGGGATAGGGGCTACACCTTC,CASSPWRQGDRGYTF,TRBJ1-2,TRBD1,-,TRBV11-2
TGTGCCAGCAGTTACTCACCGGGACAGGGAGTCACTGAAGCTTTCTTT,CASSYSPGQGVTEAFF,TRBJ1-1,TRBD1,-,TRBV6-5
TGCGCCAGCAGCTTGCGGGGATTGAATACAGATACGCAGTATTTT,CASSLRGLNTDTQYF,TRBJ2-3,-,-,TRBV5-1
TGCGCCAGCAGCTTGGAGGGGGCGGCTGAAGCTTTCTTT,CASSLEGAAEAFF,TRBJ1-1,TRBD1,few,TRBV5-1
TGTGCCAGCAGCATAAACGATCTGGGACTAGCGGGAGAAGGGACAGATACGCAGTATTTT,CASSINDLGLAGEGTDTQYF,TRBJ2-3,TRBD2,-,TRBV9
TGTGCCAGCAGTTTGACAGGGACCTACGAGCAGTACTTC,CASSLTGTYEQYF,TRBJ2-7,TRBD1,few,TRBV6-6
TGTGCCAGCAGCTTAGGCTTGAGGCCCCTTGGCGAGCAGTACTTC,CASSLGLRPLGEQYF,TRBJ2-7,-,-,TRBV13
TGTGCCAGCAGCTTGACTAGCGGCACAGATACGCAGTATTTT,CASSLTSGTDTQYF,TRBJ2-3,TRBD2,-,TRBV5-4
TGTGCCAGTAGTATACGGGACAGCCCTAGCACAGATACGCAGTATTTT,CASSIRDSPSTDTQYF,TRBJ2-3,TRBD1,-,TRBV19
TGTGCCAGCGAGAAACCAGGTTTCGAGCAGTACTTC,CASEKPGFEQYF,TRBJ2-7,-,-,TRBV27
TGTGCCAGCAGCTTAGCGTCACCTAGGAACGCTGGAGGAGGCTACACCTTC,CASSLASPRNAGGGYTF,TRBJ1-2,-,-,TRBV7-9
TGCGCCAGCAGCCCGGGACAGAATTCGAAGGGCTACACCTTC,CASSPGQNSKGYTF,TRBJ1-2,TRBD1,-,TRBV5-1
TGTGCCAGCAGCCTCAGCGGCACAGATACGCAGTATTTT,CASSLSGTDTQYF,TRBJ2-3,-,-,TRBV25-1
TGTGCCAGTAGTATAACCAGGCTGCCTAATCAGCCCCAGCATTTT,CASSITRLPNQPQHF,TRBJ1-5,-,few,TRBV19
TGCGCCAGCAGCGGCCAGGGGATCTACAATGAGCAGTTCTTC,CASSGQGIYNEQFF,TRBJ2-1,-,-,TRBV5-1
TGCGCCAGCAGCCGGAACCGGGACAGTCGGTCTGGCTACACCTTC,CASSRNRDSRSGYTF,TRBJ1-2,TRBD1,-,TRBV4-3
TGTGCCAGCAGCGCGGTAGGGGGACAGGGGGCTTACGAGCAGTACTTC,CASSAVGGQGAYEQYF,TRBJ2-7,TRBD1,once,TRBV5-6
TGTGCCAGCAGCGTAGGAAGCCTGAACACTGAAGCTTTCTTT,CASSVGSLNTEAFF,TRBJ1-1,-,-,TRBV9
TGTGCCAGCAGTGCCGGGCAGACAGATACAGAGACCCAGTACTTC,CASSAGQTDTETQYF,TRBJ2-5,-,-,TRBV2